This passage covers 28 T cell receptor beta chains from one sample sequenced in a study of T cell responses to AZD1222 COVID-19 vaccine (dated by TCRdb to about 2021). Library generation was performed with the immunoSEQ multiplex PCR assay. TCRdb re-hosts the immuneACCESS table, in-frame sequences only. Its copies lack some clones; in the studies checked, an unresolved V gene accounts for under half of them, and the cause for the rest is not known. Present in this sample are roughly 97,000 clones, about 94% of which were seen just once. The top ten clones comprise about 5% of the sample. The time point label corresponds to: baseline before first vaccination. Sample: peripheral blood, taken on day 0 of AZD1222 vaccination. These receptors originate from an adult in good health.

V and J are TRBV18 and TRBJ1-2, with no clear D. From germline, CDR1 is KGHSH and CDR2 LQKENI. The CDR3 runs to 15 residues. V was cut by 1 base and J by 0 bases, with 9 bases left in between. The CDR3 loop reads CASSPQQHPNYGYTF. The CDR3 nucleotides read TGTGCCAGCTCACCACAACAGCACCCTAACTATGGCTACACCTTC.

This chain joins TRBV3-1 (or the pseudogene TRBV3-2) and TRBJ2-5; the D gene is possibly TRBD2 (6 bases). V lost 0 bases, J lost 4 bases, and 18 bases lay in between. The CDR3 runs to 17 residues. The germline V gene has CDR1 LGHDT and CDR2 YNNKEL (reference sequence). The CDR3 here is CASSQEGTGARSETQYF. In nucleotides, the CDR3 is TGTGCCAGCAGCCAAGAGGGAACGGGAGCAAGGTCAGAGACCCAGTACTTC.

The V gene is TRBV5-4, the J gene TRBJ2-1, with D possibly TRBD2 on 5 matching bases. V lost 0 bases and J lost 2, with 12 bases in between. The CDR3 is 16 amino acids. Germline-derived CDR1 and CDR2 are SGHNT and YYREEE (reference sequence). This chain's CDR3 is CASSLASAGTYNEQFF. The CDR3 nucleotides are TGTGCCAGCAGCTTGGCCTCGGCGGGCACCTACAATGAGCAGTTCTTC. Looking up the rest from reference TRBV5-4 and TRBJ2-1 gives the full variable domain: ETGVTQSPTHLIKTRGQQVTLRCSSQSGHNTVSWYQQALGQGPQFIFQYYREEENGRGNFPPRFSGLQFPNYSSELNVNALELDDSALYLCASSLASAGTYNEQFFGPGTRLTVL.

The chain joins TRBV4-2 to TRBJ1-1; tentatively, D is TRBD1 (6 bases). This CDR3 is 18 amino acids long. Germline lookup yields CDR1 LGHNA and CDR2 YNFKEQ. The V end was cut by 0 bases, the J end by 6 bases, with 23 bases between. CDR3 loop: CASSQEGPQGRGSSEAFF. Here the CDR3 DNA reads TGTGCCAGCAGCCAAGAAGGGCCACAGGGCAGGGGATCCTCTGAAGCTTTCTTT.

The chain carries TRBV29-1 and TRBJ1-1, with D uncertain. CDR1 is SQVTM and CDR2 is ANQGSEA in the germline V gene. V shed 6 bases and J shed 1 base, with 18 bases lying between them. The CDR3 has 15 residues. CDR3 residues: CSVAPTRVENTEAFF. CDR3 DNA sequence: TGCAGCGTCGCGCCGACTAGGGTTGAGAACACTGAAGCTTTCTTT.

This clone occurred a few times. The chain uses TRBV9 and TRBJ2-1; D perhaps matches TRBD2 (5 bases). V lost 0 bases to trimming and J lost 4 bases, with 8 bases between them. CDR3 length: 14 residues. Germline values: CDR1 SGDLS, CDR2 YYNGEE. Written as DNA, the CDR3 is TGTGCCAGCAGCGTAGAAGGAGGATACAATGAGCAGTTCTTC. It encodes CASSVEGGYNEQFF.

V and J are TRBV7-2 and TRBJ2-3; D is possibly TRBD1 (5 bases). Trimming took 6 bases from V and 4 from J, leaving 14 bases between them. The CDR3 covers 14 residues. The germline CDR1 and CDR2 sequences are SGHTA and FQGNSA. DNA of the CDR3: TGTGCCAGCAGTCCGGAGCAGGGCCCAGATACGCAGTATTTT. It specifies CASSPEQGPDTQYF. The full variable domain, completed using reference TRBV7-2 and TRBJ2-3, is GAGVSQSPSNKVTEKGKDVELRCDPISGHTALYWYRQSLGQGLEFLIYFQGNSAPDKSGLPSDRFSAERTGGSVSTLTIQRTQQEDSAVYLCASSPEQGPDTQYFGPGTRLTVL.

This chain joins TRBV27 and TRBJ1-1; D remains unclear. The CDR3 is made up of 13 amino acids. V was clipped by 3 bases and J by 4 bases, with 9 bases between them. Germline values: CDR1 MNHEY, CDR2 SMNVEV (reference sequence). CDR3 residues: CASSLIGSTEAFF. CDR3 DNA: TGTGCCAGCAGTTTGATAGGGAGCACTGAAGCTTTCTTT.

The chain links TRBV24-1 to TRBJ2-1, with D perhaps matching TRBD2 (6 bases). V was shortened by 10 bases and J by 7 bases, with 19 bases between the two germline ends. This CDR3 has 14 residues. Germline CDR1 KGHDR, CDR2 SFDVKD. In DNA form, the CDR3 reads TGTGCCACTCAGTCTAGCGAGGCGAGAAATGAGCAGTTCTTC. Translation: CATQSSEARNEQFF.

The chain has TRBV5-4 and TRBJ1-2; 10 bases map to TRBD1. This CDR3 has 14 amino acids. Losses at the gene ends were 4 bases for V and 8 bases for J; bases not matched to a gene: 8. Germline loops: CDR1 SGHNT, CDR2 YYREEE (reference sequence). The CDR3 DNA reads as TGTGCCAGCAGCCCAGACAGGGGGCAAAGGGGCTACACCTTC. This gives the protein CASSPDRGQRGYTF.

The chain has TRBV12-3 or TRBV12-4 and TRBJ2-1; D call uncertain. The CDR3 is 11 amino acids. Deletions cut 1 base from V and 11 bases from J, with 6 bases between. The CDR3 DNA reads TGTGCCAGCAGTTTAGTCCAGCAGCAGTTCTTC. Protein sequence: CASSLVQQQFF.

The V gene is TRBV18, the J gene TRBJ1-5, with 9 nucleotides matching TRBD1. This CDR3 comprises 15 residues. Germline V CDR1 and CDR2: KGHSH, LQKENI. The ends lost 3 bases at V and 6 bases at J; junction bases unmatched: 6. The CDR3 DNA sequence: TGTGCCAGCTCACCGCCGGGACAGGGATTTCAGCCCCAGCATTTT. Protein product: CASSPPGQGFQPQHF.

The chain uses TRBV2 and TRBJ1-5; D unclear. Trimming shortened V by 6 bases and J by 0 bases, and 12 bases separated the two germline ends. The germline CDR1 and CDR2 sequences are SNHLY and FYNNEI. This CDR3 is 15 amino acids long. CDR3 nucleotide sequence: TGTGCCAGCAGCGACCGATCCGATAGCAATCAGCCCCAGCATTTT. This codes for CASSDRSDSNQPQHF. Full variable domain (outside the CDR3, taken from reference TRBV2 and TRBJ1-5): EPEVTQTPSHQVTQMGQEVILRCVPISNHLYFYWYRQILGQKVEFLVSFYNNEISEKSEIFDDQFSVERPDGSNFTLKIRSTKLEDSAMYFCASSDRSDSNQPQHFGDGTRLSIL.

This chain uses TRBV20-1 with TRBJ2-7; maybe TRBD1 (5 bases). V was trimmed by 3 bases and J by 7 bases, leaving 10 bases between them. Germline V gene data show CDR1 as DFQATT and CDR2 as SNEGSKA (reference sequence). The CDR3 sequence is 11 residues long. CDR3 amino acids: CSASARVEQYF. Here the CDR3 DNA reads TGCAGTGCTAGTGCCAGGGTTGAGCAGTACTTC.

The V gene is TRBV7-2, the J gene TRBJ1-2; D gene uncertain. The CDR3 loop spans 11 amino acids. Trimming took off 8 bases at V and 8 bases at J, with 12 bases between the two ends. CDR1 is SGHTA and CDR2 is FQGNSA in the germline V gene. The CDR3 nucleotides read TGTGCCAGCGGCAGTTTATACGGCTACACCTTC. Protein sequence: CASGSLYGYTF.

Here the CDR3 DNA reads TGTGCCAGCAGTCGACAGGACTACAATGAGCAGTTCTTC. Translation gives CASSRQDYNEQFF. The chain joins TRBV6-6 to TRBJ2-1, with D possibly being TRBD1 (6 bases). V lost 5 bases to trimming and J lost 3 bases, with 8 bases between them. CDR1 and CDR2 (germline): MNHNY, SVGAGI (reference sequence). The length of the CDR3 is 13 residues.

This clone was found once. V and J are TRBV9 and TRBJ1-2; D is unresolved. Per germline, CDR1 SGDLS and CDR2 YYNGEE. V was cut by 3 bases and J by 8 bases, with 26 bases left in between. This CDR3 comprises 17 residues. As DNA, the CDR3 is TGTGCCAGCAGCGCGAGAGGAGGCTTAGGGAATTCGTGGGGCTACACCTTC. Translating gives CASSARGGLGNSWGYTF.

This sequence joins TRBV6-5 and TRBJ2-1, with TRBD2 as a possible D gene (6 bases). The V gene lost 6 bases and the J gene lost 7 bases, with 19 bases spanning the gap. This CDR3 has 15 residues. Germline values: CDR1 MNHEY, CDR2 SVGAGI. DNA for the CDR3: TGTGCCAGCAGACCGGGAGCGCGTTCGGGGAATGAGCAGTTCTTC. Its protein is CASRPGARSGNEQFF.

This sequence joins TRBV12-5 and TRBJ2-7; a possible D gene is TRBD1 (5 bases). Germline CDR1 LGHNT, CDR2 FRNRAP. CDR3 length: 13 residues. V was shortened by 1 base and J by 4 bases, with 8 bases between the two germline ends. For the CDR3, the DNA is TGTGCTAGTGGTTTGGGACAGTTTTACGAGCAGTACTTC. Translating gives CASGLGQFYEQYF. Drawing the rest from reference TRBV12-5 and TRBJ2-7, the complete variable domain is DARVTQTPRHKVTEMGQEVTMRCQPILGHNTVFWYRQTMMQGLELLAYFRNRAPLDDSGMPKDRFSAEMPDATLATLKIQPSEPRDSAVYFCASGLGQFYEQYFGPGTRLTVT.

The CDR3 DNA reads TGTGCCAGCAGTGTTGGGACCCAGAACACTGAAGCTTTCTTT. As protein: CASSVGTQNTEAFF. The rearrangement links TRBV25-1 to TRBJ1-1; tentative D call: TRBD1 (5 bases). V was cut by 4 bases and J by 1 base, with 10 bases left in between. The germline V gene encodes CDR1 MGHDK and CDR2 SYGVNS. The CDR3 contains 14 residues.

The chain has TRBV6-5 and TRBJ1-4, with D perhaps matching TRBD1 (5 bases). The CDR3 is made up of 15 amino acids. Germline V gene data show CDR1 as MNHEY and CDR2 as SVGAGI. V gave up 2 bases and J gave up 7 bases, with 14 bases separating them. The CDR3 reads CASSYTREGFEKLFF. Written as DNA, the CDR3 is TGTGCCAGCAGTTACACCAGGGAAGGATTTGAAAAACTGTTTTTT.

The chain employs TRBV7-9 and TRBJ2-7; 7 nucleotides align to TRBD1. The CDR3 has 13 amino acids. The germline gives CDR1 SEHNR, CDR2 FQNEAQ (reference sequence). J lost 3 bases, V lost 7 bases, and 6 bases had no gene match. CDR3 residues: CASTVGDSYEQYF. CDR3 DNA sequence: TGTGCCAGCACCGTGGGGGACAGCTACGAGCAGTACTTC.

The chain couples TRBV4-1 to TRBJ1-5; D possibly corresponds to TRBD1 (6 bases). V lost 0 bases and J lost 7, with 13 bases in between. Germline-derived CDR1 and CDR2 are MGHRA and YSYEKL. The CDR3 spans 15 residues. CDR3 protein: CASSQDRGGEQPQHF. As DNA, the CDR3 is TGCGCCAGCAGCCAAGATCGAGGGGGGGAACAGCCCCAGCATTTT.

In its sample, this clone was seen once. The chain carries TRBV28 and TRBJ1-2; D unclear. Germline V CDR1 and CDR2: MDHEN, SYDVKM. This CDR3 contains 12 residues. V lost 3 bases to trimming and J lost 5 bases, with 7 bases between them. The CDR3 bases are TGTGCCAGCAGTTTCCCTCTATATGGCTACACCTTC. Translating gives CASSFPLYGYTF.

This clone was seen just once. The chain links TRBV27 to TRBJ2-1; the match to TRBD2 covers 10 bases. J lost 4 bases, V lost 2 bases, and 2 bases had no gene match. This CDR3 contains 15 residues. From germline, CDR1 is MNHEY and CDR2 SMNVEV (reference sequence). DNA for the CDR3: TGTGCCAGCAGTTTAAGGACTAGCGGATACAATGAGCAGTTCTTC. It codes for CASSLRTSGYNEQFF.

This clone was observed once. The chain carries TRBV5-5 and TRBJ1-5; D might be TRBD1 (5 bases). Germline V gene data show CDR1 as SGHKS and CDR2 as YYEKEE (reference sequence). The CDR3 loop spans 14 amino acids. Trimming shortened V by 4 bases and J by 1 base, and 9 bases separated the two germline ends. The CDR3 here is CASSPGLSNQPQHF. The CDR3 bases are TGTGCCAGCAGCCCGGGACTGAGCAATCAGCCCCAGCATTTT.

This clone was detected a few times. The chain combines TRBV2 with TRBJ1-5; TRBD1 agrees at 8 bases. Per the germline V gene, CDR1 is SNHLY and CDR2 is FYNNEI. The CDR3 totals 14 residues. The trim removed 2 bases at V and 7 bases at J, leaving 4 bases unmatched. The CDR3 region has the DNA TGTGCCAGCAGTGAATCAGGGGGCGGACAGCCCCAGCATTTT. Translation: CASSESGGGQPQHF.

CDR3 sequence: CASMRSGYEKLFF. The CDR3 nucleotides read TGTGCCAGCATGCGATCGGGATATGAAAAACTGTTTTTT. This sequence joins TRBV2 and TRBJ1-4; D gene unclear. CDR1 SNHLY and CDR2 FYNNEI come from the germline V gene. There are 13 residues in the CDR3. Trimming took off 7 bases at V and 6 bases at J, with 12 bases between the two ends.